These 10 T cell receptor beta chains were sequenced from one sample in a study of blood T cell repertoires in COVID-19. This table comes from immunoSEQ multiplex PCR, and its TCRdb copy is limited to in-frame clones, with some not included. This table holds 260,000 or so clones, 88% found once. Sequencing used peripheral blood. The receptors shown here come from a man between 18 and 35 years old with active or convalescent COVID-19.

The chain is built from TRBV23-1 and TRBJ1-5; D unclear. TRBV23-1 belongs to the ORF category, with a function that is uncertain. V lost 4 bases to trimming and J lost 4 bases, with 17 bases between them. The CDR3 is 16 amino acids. The CDR3 nucleotides read TGCGCCAGCAGTCCAAGACTGCTAACATGGAATCAGCCCCAGCATTTT. This codes for CASSPRLLTWNQPQHF.

J is TRBJ2-7 and V is TRBV28; the D gene is possibly TRBD2 (6 bases). Trimming cost V 6 bases and J 7 bases, with 28 bases left between them. This CDR3 has 17 residues. Germline CDR1 reads MDHEN; CDR2 reads SYDVKM. CDR3 nucleotides: TGTGCCAGCAGCTACCCCGCCACGGGGGTATATGTTGGAGAGCAGTACTTC. Amino acids: CASSYPATGVYVGEQYF.

V gene TRBV2 combines with J gene TRBJ2-3, with TRBD2 as a possible D gene (6 bases). Deletions cut 4 bases from V and 0 bases from J, with 11 bases between. The CDR3 is made up of 15 amino acids. Germline V gene sequence: CDR1 SNHLY, CDR2 FYNNEI. The CDR3 DNA reads as TGTGCCAGCAGTGTCCGCCGGGGGAGCACAGATACGCAGTATTTT. As protein: CASSVRRGSTDTQYF. Supplemented by reference TRBV2 and TRBJ2-3, the full variable domain reads EPEVTQTPSHQVTQMGQEVILRCVPISNHLYFYWYRQILGQKVEFLVSFYNNEISEKSEIFDDQFSVERPDGSNFTLKIRSTKLEDSAMYFCASSVRRGSTDTQYFGPGTRLTVL.

The chain combines TRBV13 with TRBJ1-5, with D maybe TRBD1 (6 bases). V lost 9 bases to trimming and J lost 7 bases, with 13 bases between them. CDR3 length: 12 amino acids. Germline V gene data show CDR1 as PRHDT and CDR2 as FYEKMQ (reference sequence). CDR3 residues: CASNTRGQPQHF. CDR3 DNA: TGTGCCAGTAATACTAGGGGGCAGCCCCAGCATTTT. Drawing the rest from reference TRBV13 and TRBJ1-5, the complete variable domain is AAGVIQSPRHLIKEKRETATLKCYPIPRHDTVYWYQQGPGQDPQFLISFYEKMQSDKGSIPDRFSAQQFSDYHSELNMSSLELGDSALYFCASNTRGQPQHFGDGTRLSIL.

V is TRBV3-1 (or the pseudogene TRBV3-2) and J is TRBJ1-3; no clear D gene. The CDR3 runs to 13 residues. Trimming stripped 2 bases from V and 6 bases from J, with 8 bases between. Germline lookup yields CDR1 LGHDT and CDR2 YNNKEL (reference sequence). CDR3 sequence (DNA): TGTGCCAGCAGCCAACGCGGGTTAAACACCATATATTTT. Translation: CASSQRGLNTIYF.

The chain recombines TRBV4-3 with TRBJ2-7; tentative D call: TRBD2 (5 bases). CDR1 LGHNA and CDR2 YSLEER come from the germline V gene. The CDR3 extends over 14 amino acids. The germline V and J ends were trimmed by 4 bases and 3 bases, with 13 bases remaining between them. As DNA, the CDR3 is TGCGCCAGCAGCCGTGTCGAGGGCTACTACGAGCAGTACTTC. Translation gives CASSRVEGYYEQYF.

The chain is built from TRBV10-2 and TRBJ2-2; TRBD2 aligns across 11 bases. Germline assignment: CDR1 WSHSY and CDR2 SAAADI. The CDR3 consists of 17 residues. The V gene end was trimmed by 7 bases and the J gene end by 2 bases; junction bases not matched to a gene: 9. The chain's CDR3 is CASTSLTSGVNTGELFF. The CDR3 DNA reads TGCGCCAGCACGAGTCTGACTAGCGGGGTTAACACCGGGGAGCTGTTTTTT.

V usage is TRBV10-2 and J usage is TRBJ2-3; 11 positions agree with TRBD2. V was clipped by 9 bases and J by 4 bases; unmatched bases: 3. There are 13 residues in the CDR3. The germline CDR1 and CDR2 sequences are WSHSY and SAAADI. CDR3 residues: CASSGGASDTQYF. As DNA, the CDR3 is TGCGCCAGTAGCGGGGGGGCCTCAGATACGCAGTATTTT.

The rearrangement joins TRBV7-2 to TRBJ1-2; D not resolved. Germline V CDR1 and CDR2: SGHTA, FQGNSA. CDR3 length: 11 amino acids. Trimming shortened V by 4 bases and J by 4 bases, and 4 bases separated the two germline ends. CDR3 region: CASSWSYGYTF. The CDR3 DNA reads as TGTGCCAGCAGCTGGAGCTATGGCTACACCTTC.

The chain has TRBV2 and TRBJ1-2; 9 bases are a match to TRBD1. Per the germline V gene, CDR1 is SNHLY and CDR2 is FYNNEI. V gave up 8 bases and J gave up 8 bases; unmatched junction bases: 18. The CDR3 runs to 16 residues. The DNA of the CDR3 is TGTGCCAGCCATCGACTCCGGGGACAGGGTCTGGCGGGCTACACCTTC. It encodes CASHRLRGQGLAGYTF. Variable domain in full (rest from reference TRBV2 and TRBJ1-2): EPEVTQTPSHQVTQMGQEVILRCVPISNHLYFYWYRQILGQKVEFLVSFYNNEISEKSEIFDDQFSVERPDGSNFTLKIRSTKLEDSAMYFCASHRLRGQGLAGYTFGSGTRLTVV.